These 9 T cell receptor beta chains came from one sample sequenced in a study of early T cells in non-severe SARS-CoV-2 infection. TCRdb reprocessed the 5' RACE reads via MiXCR and lists one record per CDR3 protein. The table records 46,000 or so distinct CDR3 sequences, roughly 7% of them present only once. Sample: whole blood. The receptors come from an adult who was a healthcare worker with PCR-confirmed SARS-CoV-2 infection or an uninfected control (not recorded which).

The chain carries TRBV7-6 and TRBJ2-3; TRBD1 matches at 8 bases. The ends lost 5 bases at V and 5 bases at J; junction bases unmatched: 3. Per the germline V gene, CDR1 is SGHVS and CDR2 is FNYEAQ. The CDR3 loop spans 13 amino acids. CDR3 nucleotide sequence: TGTGCCAGCAGCCCGGACAGGGAAGATACGCAGTATTTT. Protein sequence: CASSPDREDTQYF.

The V call is TRBV18, the J call TRBJ1-1; D might be TRBD1 (5 bases). In germline, CDR1 is KGHSH, CDR2 LQKENI. The CDR3 length is 15 residues. The germline V and J ends were trimmed by 6 bases and 2 bases, with 16 bases remaining between them. In nucleotides, the CDR3 is TGTGCCAGCTCCTCCGGCGGGGGGGGAAACACTGAAGCTTTCTTT. This translates into CASSSGGGGNTEAFF.

This clonotype was seen a few times. This chain uses TRBV12-3 or TRBV12-4 with TRBJ2-3, with 7 bases identical to TRBD1. The CDR3 loop spans 12 amino acids. The V segment lost 5 bases and the J segment 7 bases; nucleotides outside the gene matches: 3. CDR3 in amino acids: CASSNRGHTQYF. CDR3 nucleotides: TGTGCCAGCAGTAACAGGGGTCATACGCAGTATTTT.

The chain combines TRBV7-9 with TRBJ1-1; D is unresolved. Deletions cut 6 bases from V and 4 bases from J, with 9 bases between. This CDR3 comprises 12 residues. The germline V gene encodes CDR1 SEHNR and CDR2 FQNEAQ (reference sequence). The CDR3 is CASREPGTEAFF. The CDR3 nucleotides read TGTGCCAGCAGGGAGCCGGGCACTGAAGCTTTCTTT.

J is TRBJ2-2 and V is TRBV10-3; 7 bases match TRBD1. The trim removed 6 bases at V and 6 bases at J, leaving 1 base unmatched. Germline CDR1 ENHRY, CDR2 SYGVKD. The CDR3 is made up of 12 amino acids. The CDR3 region has the DNA TGTGCCATCAGCACAGGGGCCGGGGAGCTGTTTTTT. Protein sequence: CAISTGAGELFF.

This chain links TRBV6-2 or TRBV6-3 with TRBJ2-3; 10 nucleotides align to TRBD2. Germline-derived CDR1 and CDR2 are MNHEY and SVGEGT. J gave up 4 bases and V 4 bases, and 5 bases lay outside the gene matches. The CDR3 has 15 residues. The CDR3 here is CASSFTSGEADTQYF. CDR3 bases: TGTGCCAGCAGTTTCACTAGCGGGGAGGCAGATACGCAGTATTTT.

The sample holds many counts of this clonotype. CDR3 sequence (DNA): TGTGCCAGCAGCCTAACTAATGGTCTGCCCCAGCATTTT. Amino acids: CASSLTNGLPQHF. The gene calls are TRBV12-3 or TRBV12-4 and TRBJ1-5, with D hard to call. Between the trimmed V and J ends, which lost 6 bases and 9 bases, there was a span of 15 bases. The CDR3 spans 13 residues.

The rearrangement uses TRBV7-2 and TRBJ2-1; D gene unclear. The V end was cut by 4 bases, the J end by 8 bases, with 12 bases between. The CDR3 totals 13 residues. Per germline, CDR1 SGHTA and CDR2 FQGNSA. The CDR3 nucleotides are TGTGCCAGCAGCTACGGACCCCTCGATGAGCAGTTCTTC. It specifies CASSYGPLDEQFF.

This clonotype was recorded many times. CDR3 residues: CASSTGSNEQFF. In DNA, the CDR3 is TGTGCCAGCTCCACCGGGAGCAATGAGCAGTTCTTC. The rearrangement links TRBV18 to TRBJ2-1; maybe TRBD2 (6 bases). V was shortened by 6 bases and J by 6 bases, with 9 bases between the two germline ends. The CDR3 is 12 residues long. Germline values: CDR1 KGHSH, CDR2 LQKENI.